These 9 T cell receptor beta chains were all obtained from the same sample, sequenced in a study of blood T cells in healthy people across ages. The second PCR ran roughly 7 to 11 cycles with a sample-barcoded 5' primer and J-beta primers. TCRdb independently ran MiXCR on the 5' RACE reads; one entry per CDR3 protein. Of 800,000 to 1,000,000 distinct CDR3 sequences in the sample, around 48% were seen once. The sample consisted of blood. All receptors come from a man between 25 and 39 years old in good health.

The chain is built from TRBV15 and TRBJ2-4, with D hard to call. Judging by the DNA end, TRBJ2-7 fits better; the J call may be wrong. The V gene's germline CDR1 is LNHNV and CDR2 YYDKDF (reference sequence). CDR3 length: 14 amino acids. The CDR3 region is CATSREGGSYEQYF. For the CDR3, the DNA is TGTGCCACCAGCAGAGAGGGCGGTTCCTACGAGCAGTACTTC.

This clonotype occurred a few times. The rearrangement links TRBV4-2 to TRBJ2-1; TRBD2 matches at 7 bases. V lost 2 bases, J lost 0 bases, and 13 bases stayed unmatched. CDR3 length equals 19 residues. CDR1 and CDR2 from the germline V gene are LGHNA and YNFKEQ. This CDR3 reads CASSQQPLFGGSSYNEQFF. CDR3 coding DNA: TGTGCCAGCAGCCAACAACCCCTGTTCGGGGGGAGCTCCTACAATGAGCAGTTCTTC.

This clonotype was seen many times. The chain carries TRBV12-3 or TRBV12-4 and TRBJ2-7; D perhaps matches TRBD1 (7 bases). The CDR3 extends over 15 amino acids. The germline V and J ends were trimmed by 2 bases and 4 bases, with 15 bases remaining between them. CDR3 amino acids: CASSLKAQGGYEQYF. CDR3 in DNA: TGTGCCAGCAGTTTAAAAGCCCAGGGGGGTTACGAGCAGTACTTC.

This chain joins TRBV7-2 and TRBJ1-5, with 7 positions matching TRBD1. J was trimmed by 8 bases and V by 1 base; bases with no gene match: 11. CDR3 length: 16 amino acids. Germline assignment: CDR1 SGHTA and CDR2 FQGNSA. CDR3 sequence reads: CASSLEGSSGGKPQHF. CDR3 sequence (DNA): TGTGCCAGCAGCTTAGAGGGGTCATCAGGGGGAAAGCCCCAGCATTTT.

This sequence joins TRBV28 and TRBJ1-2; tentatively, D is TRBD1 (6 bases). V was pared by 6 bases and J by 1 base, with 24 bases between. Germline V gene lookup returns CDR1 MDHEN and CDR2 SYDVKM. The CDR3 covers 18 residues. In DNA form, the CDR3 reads TGTGCCAGCAGCTCAGAAGCGAGATGGACAGCAGATAACTATGGCTACACCTTC. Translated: CASSSEARWTADNYGYTF.

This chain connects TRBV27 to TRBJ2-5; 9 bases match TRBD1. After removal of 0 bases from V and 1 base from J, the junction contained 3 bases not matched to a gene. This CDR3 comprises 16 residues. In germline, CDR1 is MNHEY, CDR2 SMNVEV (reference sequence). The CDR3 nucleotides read TGTGCCAGCAGTTTATCGGGGACAGGGTTCCAAGAGACCCAGTACTTC. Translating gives CASSLSGTGFQETQYF.

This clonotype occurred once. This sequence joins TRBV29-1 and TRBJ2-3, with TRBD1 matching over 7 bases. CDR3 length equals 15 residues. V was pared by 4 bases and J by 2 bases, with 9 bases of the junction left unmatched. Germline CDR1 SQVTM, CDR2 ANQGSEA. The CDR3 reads CSVGLTGTATDTQYF. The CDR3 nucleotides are TGCAGCGTTGGGCTTACCGGGACAGCCACAGATACGCAGTATTTT.

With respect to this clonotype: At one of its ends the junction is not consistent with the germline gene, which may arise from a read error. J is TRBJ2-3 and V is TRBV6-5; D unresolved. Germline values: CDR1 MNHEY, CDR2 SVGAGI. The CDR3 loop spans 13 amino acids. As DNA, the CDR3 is TGTGCCAGCAGTGACTCGTACACAGATACACAGTATTTT. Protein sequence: CASSDSYTDTQYF.

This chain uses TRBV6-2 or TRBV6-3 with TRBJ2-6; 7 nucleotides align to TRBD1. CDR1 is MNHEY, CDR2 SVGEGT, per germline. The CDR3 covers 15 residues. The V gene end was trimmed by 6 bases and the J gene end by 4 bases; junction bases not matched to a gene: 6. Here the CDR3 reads CASRHRGYGANVLTF. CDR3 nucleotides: TGTGCCAGCAGACACAGGGGTTACGGGGCCAACGTCCTGACTTTC.